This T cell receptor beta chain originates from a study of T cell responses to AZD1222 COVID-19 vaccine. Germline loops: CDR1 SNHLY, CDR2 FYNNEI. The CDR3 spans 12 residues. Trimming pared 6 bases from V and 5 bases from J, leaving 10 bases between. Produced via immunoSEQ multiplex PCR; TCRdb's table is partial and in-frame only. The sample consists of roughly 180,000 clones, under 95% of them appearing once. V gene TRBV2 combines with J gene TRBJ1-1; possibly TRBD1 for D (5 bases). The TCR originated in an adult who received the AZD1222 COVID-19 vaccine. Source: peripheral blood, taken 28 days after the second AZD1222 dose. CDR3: CASSVRGTEAFF. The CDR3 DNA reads TGTGCCAGCAGCGTGCGGGGGACTGAAGCTTTCTTT.